Reported below is one T cell receptor (beta chain). Its antigen is not identified. This record comes from a study of T cell responses to AZD1222 COVID-19 vaccine. Study observations and caveats: Distributed over spike, vaccine-associated CD4 TCRs predominated at 160-218 and 743-854. Just six AZD1222 recipients were seropositive at baseline. Sampled repertoires all dated from after the peak T cell response. White British ancestry dominated among donors, who included more females, and clonal diversity was possibly underestimated.

The method was immunoSEQ multiplex PCR; TCRdb's version includes in-frame clones alone and lacks a portion of them. The sample carries approximately 270,000 clones, 90% to 95% recorded once. CDR1 and CDR2 (germline): SGHDN, FVKESK. V lost 5 bases to trimming and J lost 4 bases, with 15 bases between them. The CDR3 is made up of 15 amino acids. The V gene is TRBV14, the J gene TRBJ2-1; D remains ambiguous. Here the sequenced sample was peripheral blood, taken 28 days after the second AZD1222 dose. The receptor was derived from an adult who received the AZD1222 COVID-19 vaccine. The CDR3 loop reads CASSSLPKIYNEQFF. The CDR3 coding sequence is TGTGCCAGCAGCTCACTACCGAAGATTTACAATGAGCAGTTCTTC.